This T cell receptor beta chain was sequenced for a study of blood T cell repertoires in COVID-19. On the study more broadly: Samples came from the United States, Italy and Spain, spanning acute and convalescent COVID-19.

The germline CDR1 and CDR2 sequences are MDHEN and SYDVKM. The CDR3 covers 15 residues. V was clipped by 2 bases and J by 4 bases; unmatched bases: 3. Authors' processing steps: Amplification with reference gene primers provided the estimates of nucleated cell counts. TCRdb's copy holds only in-frame clones and misses some; the assay was immunoSEQ multiplex PCR. Clone size and V and J calls were adopted from that table, with D and trimming inferred from the DNA. The sample includes just under 90,000 clones, 70% to 90% of them seen just once. This TCR was sampled from a woman at least 80 years old with acute or convalescent COVID-19. The chain joins TRBV28 to TRBJ1-5; 9 bases fit TRBD1. Sequencing input: peripheral blood. The CDR3 DNA reads TGTGCCAGCAGTTTAGGGACAGGGTTTAATCAGCCCCAGCATTTT. Protein sequence: CASSLGTGFNQPQHF.